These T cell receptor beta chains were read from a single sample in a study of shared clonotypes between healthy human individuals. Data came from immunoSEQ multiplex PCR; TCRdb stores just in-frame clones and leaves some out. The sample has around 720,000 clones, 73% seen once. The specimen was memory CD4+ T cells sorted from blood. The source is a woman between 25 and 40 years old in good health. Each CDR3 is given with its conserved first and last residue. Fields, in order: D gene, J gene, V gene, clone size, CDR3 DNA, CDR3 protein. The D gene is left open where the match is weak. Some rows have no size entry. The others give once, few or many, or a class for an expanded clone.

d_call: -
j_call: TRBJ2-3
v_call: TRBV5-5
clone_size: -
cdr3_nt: TGTGCCAGCAGCCCTGGCGGGACAACGGCAGATACGCAGTATTTT
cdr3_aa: CASSPGGTTADTQYF

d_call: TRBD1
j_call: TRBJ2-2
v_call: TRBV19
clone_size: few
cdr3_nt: TGTGCCAGTAGTACGGGACAGGCCCCCGGGGAGCTGTTTTTT
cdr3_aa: CASSTGQAPGELFF

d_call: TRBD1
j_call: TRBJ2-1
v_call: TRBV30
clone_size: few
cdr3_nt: TGTGCATACAGGGGGCTCGGGGAGCAGTTCTTC
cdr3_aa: CAYRGLGEQFF

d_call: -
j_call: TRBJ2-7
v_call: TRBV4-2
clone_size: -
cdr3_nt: TGTGCCAGCAGCCAGGGGGATGGAGTACGCTACGAGCAGTACTTC
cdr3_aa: CASSQGDGVRYEQYF

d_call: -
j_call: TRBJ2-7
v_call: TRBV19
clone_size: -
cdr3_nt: TGTGCCAGTAGTATAAGTTGGGCGAGCTCCTACGAGCAGTACTTC
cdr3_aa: CASSISWASSYEQYF

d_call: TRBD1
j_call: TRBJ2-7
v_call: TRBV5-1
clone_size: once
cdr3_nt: TGCGCCAGCAGCCTGACAGGGACCTACGAGCAGTACTTC
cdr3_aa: CASSLTGTYEQYF

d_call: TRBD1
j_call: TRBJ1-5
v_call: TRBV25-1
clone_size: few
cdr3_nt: TGTGCCAGCAGTGATGCGGACAGGGAGGGCAATCAGCCCCAGCATTTT
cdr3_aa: CASSDADREGNQPQHF

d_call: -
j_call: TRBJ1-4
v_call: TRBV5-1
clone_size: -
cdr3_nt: TGCGCCAGCCAGACCACAACTAATGAAAAACTGTTTTTT
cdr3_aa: CASQTTTNEKLFF

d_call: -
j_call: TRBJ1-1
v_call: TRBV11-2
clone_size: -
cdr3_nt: TGTGCCAGCAGCCCAGTTGGGGACACTGAAGCTTTCTTT
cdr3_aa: CASSPVGDTEAFF

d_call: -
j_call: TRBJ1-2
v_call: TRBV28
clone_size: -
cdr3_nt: TGTGCCAGCAGCTTGGGGAACTATGGCTACACCTTC
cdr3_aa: CASSLGNYGYTF

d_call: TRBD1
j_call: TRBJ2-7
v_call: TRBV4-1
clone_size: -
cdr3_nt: TGCGCCAGCAGCAAAGCCGGGACAGGGTCCTACGAGCAGTACTTC
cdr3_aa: CASSKAGTGSYEQYF

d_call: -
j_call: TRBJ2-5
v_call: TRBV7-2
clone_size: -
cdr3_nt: TGTGCCAGCAGCTTAGGGCGGGGACAAGAGACCCAGTACTTC
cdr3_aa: CASSLGRGQETQYF

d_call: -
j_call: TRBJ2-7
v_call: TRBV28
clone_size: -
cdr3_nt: TGTGCCAGCAGTTTATGGCGTTTGGGGGCGACAGGTTCCTACGAGCAGTACTTC
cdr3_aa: CASSLWRLGATGSYEQYF

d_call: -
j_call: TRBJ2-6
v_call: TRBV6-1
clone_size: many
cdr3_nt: TGTGCCAGCAGGACGGGGACTGGGGCCAACGTCCTGACTTTC
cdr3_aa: CASRTGTGANVLTF

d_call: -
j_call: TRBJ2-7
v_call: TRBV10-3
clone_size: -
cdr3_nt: TGTGCCATCAGTGACAATGGCGGGCAATCCTACGAGCAGTACTTC
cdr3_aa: CAISDNGGQSYEQYF

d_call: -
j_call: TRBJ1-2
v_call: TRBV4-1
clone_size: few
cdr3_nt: TGCGCCAGCAGCCAGGCGACTGACCAGGGAGCTAACTATGGCTACACCTTC
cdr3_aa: CASSQATDQGANYGYTF

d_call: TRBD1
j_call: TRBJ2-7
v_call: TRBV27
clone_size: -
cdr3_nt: TGTGCCAGCAGTTTATACCCGACCGGAGGACAGGGTTACGAGCAGTACTTC
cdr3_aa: CASSLYPTGGQGYEQYF

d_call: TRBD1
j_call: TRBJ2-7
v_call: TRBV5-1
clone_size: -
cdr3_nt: TGCGCCAGCAGCTCCAGGACAGGGAACTACGAGCAGTACTTC
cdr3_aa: CASSSRTGNYEQYF

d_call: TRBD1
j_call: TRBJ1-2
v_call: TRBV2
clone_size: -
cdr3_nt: TGTGCCAGCAGTCTTAGGACAGGAGCAACTGGCTACACCTTC
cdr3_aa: CASSLRTGATGYTF

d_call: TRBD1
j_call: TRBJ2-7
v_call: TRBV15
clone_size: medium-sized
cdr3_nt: TGTGCCACCAGCTCCCCCCCGGGACAGGGGTCTTACGAGCAGTACTTC
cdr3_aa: CATSSPPGQGSYEQYF

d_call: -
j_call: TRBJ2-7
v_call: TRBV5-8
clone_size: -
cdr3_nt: TGTGCCAGCAGCACCGAACCCCACGAGCAGTACTTC
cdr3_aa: CASSTEPHEQYF

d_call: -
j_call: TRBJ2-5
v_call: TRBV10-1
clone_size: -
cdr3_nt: TGCGCCAGCAGTGAGAGTCGGGACCCGAGGGAGACCCAGTACTTC
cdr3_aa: CASSESRDPRETQYF

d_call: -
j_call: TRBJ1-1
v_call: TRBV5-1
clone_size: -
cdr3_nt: TGCGCCAGCAGCATGGAAGGGCGTGGAACTGAAGCTTTCTTT
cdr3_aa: CASSMEGRGTEAFF

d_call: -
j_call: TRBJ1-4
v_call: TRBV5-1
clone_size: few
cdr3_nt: TGCGCCAGCAGCCTTGGCGACAGAGATAATGAAAAACTGTTTTTT
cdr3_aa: CASSLGDRDNEKLFF

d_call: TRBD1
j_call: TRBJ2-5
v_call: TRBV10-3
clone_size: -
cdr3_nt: TGTGCCATCAGTCAAGGACAGGGGGGTCAAGAGACCCAGTACTTC
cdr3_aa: CAISQGQGGQETQYF

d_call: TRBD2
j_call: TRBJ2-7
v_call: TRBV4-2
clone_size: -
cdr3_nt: TGTGCCAGCAGCCCGGGACTAGCGGGAGGGGAAAGGTTTGTGGAGCAGTACTTC
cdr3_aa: CASSPGLAGGERFVEQYF

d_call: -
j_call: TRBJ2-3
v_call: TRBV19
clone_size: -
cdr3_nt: TGTGCCAGTATCGGGCGCCCGAACACAGATACGCAGTATTTT
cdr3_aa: CASIGRPNTDTQYF

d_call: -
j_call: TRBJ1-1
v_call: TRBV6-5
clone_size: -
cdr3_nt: TGTGCCAGCGGGACCTCAAGGGTAGCTTTCTTT
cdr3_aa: CASGTSRVAFF

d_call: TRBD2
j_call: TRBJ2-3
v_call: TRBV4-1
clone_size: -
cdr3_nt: TGCGCCAGCAGCCCTCAAGTTAGGACTAGCGGGAGTGCAGATACGCAGTATTTT
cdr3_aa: CASSPQVRTSGSADTQYF

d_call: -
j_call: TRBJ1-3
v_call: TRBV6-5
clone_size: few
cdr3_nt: TGTGCCAGCAGAAAAGACACAAACACCATATATTTT
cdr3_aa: CASRKDTNTIYF

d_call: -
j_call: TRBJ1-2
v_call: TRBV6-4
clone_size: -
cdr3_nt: TGTGCCAGCAGTCCTGAGACCGGGACGGCCTATGGCTACACCTTC
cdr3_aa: CASSPETGTAYGYTF

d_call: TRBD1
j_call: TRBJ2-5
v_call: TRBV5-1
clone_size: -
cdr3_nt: TGCGCCAGCAGCTTTCGGCAGGGGGCAGAGACCCAGTACTTC
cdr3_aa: CASSFRQGAETQYF